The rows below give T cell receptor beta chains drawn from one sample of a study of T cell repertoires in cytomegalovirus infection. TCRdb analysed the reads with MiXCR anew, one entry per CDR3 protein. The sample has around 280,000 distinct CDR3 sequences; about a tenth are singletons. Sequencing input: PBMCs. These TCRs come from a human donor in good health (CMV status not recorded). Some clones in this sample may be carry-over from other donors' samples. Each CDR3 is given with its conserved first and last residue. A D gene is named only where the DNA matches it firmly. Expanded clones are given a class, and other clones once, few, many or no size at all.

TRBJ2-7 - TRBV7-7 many CASSPQGFSYEQYF TGTGCTAGCAGCCCGCAGGGGTTCTCCTACGAGCAGTACTTC
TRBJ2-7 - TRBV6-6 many CASSYYRGALEQYF TGTGCCAGCAGTTACTATCGGGGGGCTCTCGAGCAGTACTTC
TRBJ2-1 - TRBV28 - CASSPSGVVYNEQFF TGTGCCAGCAGTCCCTCCGGGGTCGTCTACAATGAGCAGTTCTTC
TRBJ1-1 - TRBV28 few CASSAPDGTTEAFF TGTGCCAGCAGTGCCCCGGATGGGACCACTGAAGCTTTCTTT
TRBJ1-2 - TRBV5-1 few CASSLAAGTLGYTF TGCGCCAGCAGCTTGGCCGCCGGGACGCTTGGCTACACCTTC
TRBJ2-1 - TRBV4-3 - CASSHGLRNEQFF TGCGCCAGCAGCCACGGTCTTAGAAATGAGCAGTTCTTC
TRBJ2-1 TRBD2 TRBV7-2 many CASSLARGGGGNEQFF TGTGCCAGCAGCTTAGCGAGGGGTGGCGGGGGAAATGAGCAGTTCTTC
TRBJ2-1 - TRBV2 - CASRVGSSYNEQFF TGTGCCAGCAGGGTGGGGAGCTCCTACAATGAGCAGTTCTTC
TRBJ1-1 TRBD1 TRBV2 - CASSAYRGGGTEAFF TGTGCCAGCAGTGCGTACAGGGGGGGAGGCACTGAAGCTTTCTTT
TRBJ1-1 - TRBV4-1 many CASSQKRQKNTEAFF TGCGCCAGCAGCCAAAAAAGACAGAAGAACACTGAAGCTTTCTTT
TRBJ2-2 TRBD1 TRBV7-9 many CASSRQGYTGELFF TGTGCCAGCAGCCGACAGGGTTACACCGGGGAGCTGTTTTTT
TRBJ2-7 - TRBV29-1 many CSVMAGAYEQYF TGCAGCGTTATGGCAGGGGCCTACGAGCAGTACTTC
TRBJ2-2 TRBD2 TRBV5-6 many CASRRGLAGGSGTGELFF TGTGCCAGCAGACGGGGACTAGCGGGGGGATCGGGCACCGGGGAGCTGTTTTTT
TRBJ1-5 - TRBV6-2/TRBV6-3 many CASSYKGHYSNQPQHF TGTGCCAGCAGTTACAAGGGACACTATAGCAATCAGCCCCAGCATTTT
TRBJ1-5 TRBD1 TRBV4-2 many CASSQDHRGQPQHF TGTGCCAGCAGCCAAGACCACAGGGGTCAGCCCCAGCATTTT
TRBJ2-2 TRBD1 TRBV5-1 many CASSLDRGSTGELFF TGCGCCAGCAGCCTGGACAGGGGTTCCACCGGGGAGCTGTTTTTT
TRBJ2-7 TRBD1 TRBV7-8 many CASSSGQASLYEQYF TGTGCCAGCAGCTCTGGACAGGCCTCTCTTTACGAGCAGTACTTC
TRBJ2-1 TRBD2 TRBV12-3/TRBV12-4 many CASRAGGGYPYNEQFF TGTGCCAGCAGGGCGGGCGGGGGATACCCCTACAATGAGCAGTTCTTC
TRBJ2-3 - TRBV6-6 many CASSGSIQRTDTQYF TGTGCCAGCAGTGGATCAATTCAGCGCACAGATACGCAGTATTTT
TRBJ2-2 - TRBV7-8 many CASSQQENTGELFF TGTGCCAGCAGCCAACAGGAGAACACCGGGGAGCTGTTTTTT
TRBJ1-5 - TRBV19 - CASSMGNQPQHF TGTGCCAGTAGTATGGGCAATCAGCCCCAGCATTTT
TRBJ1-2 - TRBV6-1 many CASRPQGFDGYTF TGTGCCAGCAGGCCTCAGGGCTTTGATGGCTACACCTTC
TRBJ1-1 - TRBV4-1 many CASSQGLRVGTEAFF TGCGCCAGCAGCCAAGGGTTAAGGGTAGGGACTGAAGCTTTCTTT
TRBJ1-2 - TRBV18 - CASSPVEGINYGYTF TGTGCCAGCTCCCCCGTCGAGGGTATTAACTATGGCTACACCTTC
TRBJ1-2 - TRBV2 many CASRAVNTGNSGYTF TGTGCCAGCAGGGCCGTTAACACAGGGAATAGCGGCTACACCTTC
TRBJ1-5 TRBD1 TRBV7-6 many CASSSTGTGYNQPQHF TGTGCCAGCAGCTCAACCGGGACAGGGTACAATCAGCCCCAGCATTTT
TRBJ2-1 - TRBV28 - CASMRGRGTYNEQFF TGTGCCAGCATGAGAGGCAGGGGAACCTACAATGAGCAGTTCTTC
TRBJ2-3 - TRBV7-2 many CASSYGGPGTDTQYF TGTGCCAGCAGCTACGGGGGGCCGGGCACAGATACGCAGTATTTT
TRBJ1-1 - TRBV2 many CASSVPEGENTEAFF TGTGCCAGCAGTGTCCCGGAGGGCGAGAACACTGAAGCTTTCTTT
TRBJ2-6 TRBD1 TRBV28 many CASSLSGQGAWAGANVLTF TGTGCCAGCAGTTTATCGGGACAGGGGGCCTGGGCTGGGGCCAACGTCCTGACTTTC
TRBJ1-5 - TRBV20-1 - CSARDRVNSNQPQHF TGCAGTGCTAGAGATCGGGTGAATAGCAATCAGCCCCAGCATTTT
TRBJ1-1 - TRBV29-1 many CSVGMEMNTEAFF TGCAGCGTTGGAATGGAGATGAACACTGAAGCTTTCTTT
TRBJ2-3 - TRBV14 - CASSQPGLLSGGTQYF TGTGCCAGCAGCCAACCGGGACTCCTTTCTGGTGGTACGCAGTATTTT
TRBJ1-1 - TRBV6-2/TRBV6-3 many CASSYSPGWGLGAFF TGTGCCAGCAGTTACTCTCCGGGTTGGGGATTAGGGGCTTTCTTT
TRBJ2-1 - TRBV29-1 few CSVQGHPESSYNEQFF TGCAGCGTTCAAGGACACCCCGAGAGCTCCTACAATGAGCAGTTCTTC
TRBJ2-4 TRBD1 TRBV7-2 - CASSLTRGAKNIQYF TGTGCCAGCAGCTTAACCAGGGGGGCCAAAAACATTCAGTACTTC
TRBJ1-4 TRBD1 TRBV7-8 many CASSVRDRGHTNEKLFF TGTGCCAGCAGCGTAAGGGACAGGGGGCATACTAATGAAAAACTGTTTTTT
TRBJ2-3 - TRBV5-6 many CASSSGRITDTQYF TGTGCCAGCAGCTCAGGACGGATCACAGATACGCAGTATTTT
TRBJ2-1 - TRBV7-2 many CATIVGGMDEQFF TGTGCCACCATAGTTGGCGGGATGGATGAGCAGTTCTTC
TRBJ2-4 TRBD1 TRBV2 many CASSPTPGQGGF TGTGCCAGCAGTCCCACTCCGGGACAGGGGGGCTTC
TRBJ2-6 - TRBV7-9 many CASSLHEGANVLTF TGTGCCAGCAGCTTACACGAAGGGGCCAACGTCCTGACTTTC
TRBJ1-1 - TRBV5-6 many CASSLGVTEAFF TGTGCCAGCAGCTTGGGGGTCACTGAAGCTTTCTTT
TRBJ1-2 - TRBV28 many CASSSGRAFRYTF TGTGCCAGCAGTTCGGGCAGGGCCTTCCGCTACACCTTC
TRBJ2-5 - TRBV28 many CASRSSPETQYF TGTGCCAGCAGATCCAGTCCGGAGACCCAGTACTTC
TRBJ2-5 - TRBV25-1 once CASSDGGLFKTQYF TGTGCCAGCAGTGACGGAGGGCTCTTTAAGACCCAGTACTTC
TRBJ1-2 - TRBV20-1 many CSAQGGAPATVYGYTF TGCAGTGCACAGGGAGGCGCGCCCGCAACAGTCTATGGCTACACCTTC
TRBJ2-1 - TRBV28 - CASSLAGRGNNEQFF TGTGCCAGCAGTTTGGCGGGCAGGGGTAATAATGAGCAGTTCTTC
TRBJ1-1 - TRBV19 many CASTSPHLPNTEAFF TGTGCCAGCACGTCCCCTCATTTACCGAACACTGAAGCTTTCTTT
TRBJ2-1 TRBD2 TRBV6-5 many CASSYTSGGNSYNEQFF TGTGCCAGCAGTTACACTAGCGGGGGAAACTCCTACAATGAGCAGTTCTTC
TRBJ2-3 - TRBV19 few CASSKDSSYTDTQYF TGTGCCAGTAGTAAGGACAGCTCCTACACAGATACGCAGTATTTT
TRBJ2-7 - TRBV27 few CASRDSADYEQYF TGTGCCAGCCGAGACTCCGCCGACTACGAGCAGTACTTC